Below, 24 T cell receptor beta chains from the same sample are listed, as sequenced in a study of blood T cells in healthy people across ages. Through a sample-barcoded 5' primer and a J-beta primer mix, a second PCR was run for roughly 6 to 11 cycles. One entry per CDR3 protein results from TCRdb running MiXCR on the 5' RACE reads. Counted here are around 1.7 million distinct CDR3 sequences, 28% occurring once; the ten biggest clones make up around 7.7%. Sequencing used blood. The receptors stem from a woman aged 25 to 39 in good health.

This clonotype was detected only a few times. CDR3 nucleotide sequence: TGCAGTCTTAGTCCTAGGGGGAATGAGCAGTTCTTC. Amino acid sequence: CSLSPRGNEQFF. J is TRBJ2-1 and V is TRBV29-1; perhaps TRBD1 as D (6 bases). The CDR3 extends over 12 amino acids. Per the germline V gene, CDR1 is SQVTM and CDR2 is ANQGSEA.

This clonotype was detected once. Here the CDR3 reads CASSLEDRTTYYEQYF. The CDR3 DNA follows: TGTGCCAGCAGTTTAGAAGACCGGACGACGTACTACGAGCAGTACTTC. This chain connects TRBV12-3 or TRBV12-4 to TRBJ2-7; D remains ambiguous. This CDR3 is built from 16 residues. The V end was cut by 1 base, the J end by 3 bases, with 16 bases between.

This clonotype was counted many times. The chain links TRBV12-3 or TRBV12-4 to TRBJ2-1, with TRBD2 identical over 7 bases. V trimming: 2 bases; J trimming: 10 bases; junction bases outside the gene matches: 14. The length of the CDR3 is 16 residues. Here the CDR3 reads CASSLWAQGRAREQFF. DNA of the CDR3: TGTGCCAGCAGTTTATGGGCCCAAGGGAGGGCAAGAGAGCAGTTCTTC.

The V call is TRBV18, the J call TRBJ2-7, with TRBD1 matching over 7 bases. The CDR3 has 16 amino acids. CDR1 KGHSH and CDR2 LQKENI come from the germline V gene. J was trimmed by 0 bases and V by 1 base; bases with no gene match: 6. The DNA for the CDR3 is TGTGCCAGCTCACCACGGGGGTCAGGGGGCTCCTACGAGCAGTACTTC. It codes for CASSPRGSGGSYEQYF.

This clonotype was recorded only once. A read error may explain this, as a much larger clone is one base away. This CDR3 is CANSSGIGYTF. CDR3 nucleotide sequence: TGTGCCAACAGTTCAGGGATTGGCTACACCTTC. The chain couples TRBV6-5 to TRBJ1-2, with D tentatively TRBD1 (5 bases). Germline V gene lookup returns CDR1 MNHEY and CDR2 SVGAGI. CDR3 length equals 11 residues.

Of note for this clonotype: At one end the junction does not follow the germline gene, possibly because of a read error. V is TRBV28 and J is TRBJ2-6; D gene uncertain. The CDR3 consists of 15 residues. Germline V gene lookup returns CDR1 MDHEN and CDR2 SYDVKM. In DNA, the CDR3 is TGTGTCAGCAGTCCGCACGTCTCTGGGGCCAACGTCCTGACTTTC. This translates into CVSSPHVSGANVLTF.

This clonotype was counted at least ten times. J is TRBJ2-1 and V is TRBV29-1; 9 nucleotides align to TRBD1. The length of the CDR3 is 14 residues. J lost 2 bases, V lost 6 bases, and 5 bases had no gene match. CDR1 SQVTM and CDR2 ANQGSEA come from the germline V gene. Here the CDR3 DNA reads TGCAGCGTCTCCGGGACAGGGCCCTACAATGAGCAGTTCTTC. Its protein is CSVSGTGPYNEQFF.

The sample holds a few counts of this clonotype. V and J are TRBV7-2 and TRBJ2-7; 8 bases are a match to TRBD2. Germline CDR1 and CDR2: SGHTA and FQGNSA. There are 15 residues in the CDR3. V shed 5 bases, J shed 3 bases, and the junction held 9 bases outside the gene matches. The CDR3 sequence is CASSNPGGQGYEQYF. DNA for the CDR3: TGTGCCAGCAGCAACCCGGGGGGGCAGGGCTACGAGCAGTACTTC.

This clonotype was picked up many times. The V and J genes are TRBV28 and TRBJ2-7; possibly TRBD2 for D (7 bases). V lost 6 bases and J lost 7, with 16 bases in between. The CDR3 has 13 amino acids. The germline CDR1 and CDR2 sequences are MDHEN and SYDVKM. CDR3 in amino acids: CASRGGPRREQYF. In DNA form, the CDR3 reads TGTGCCAGCAGGGGGGGGCCGCGAAGGGAGCAGTACTTC.

The genes are TRBV24-1 and TRBJ2-5, with a tentative D call TRBD1 (6 bases). The CDR3 is made up of 14 amino acids. The V end was cut by 7 bases, the J end by 2 bases, with 13 bases between. CDR1 and CDR2 (germline): KGHDR, SFDVKD. The CDR3 here is CATRARTVQETQYF. The CDR3 DNA reads as TGTGCCACCAGAGCTAGGACAGTGCAAGAGACCCAGTACTTC.

The chain links TRBV29-1 to TRBJ2-1; 9 bases line up with TRBD2. Germline CDR1 is SQVTM and CDR2 is ANQGSEA. This CDR3 contains 13 residues. V lost 5 bases to trimming and J lost 7 bases; unmatched junction nucleotides: 6. The CDR3 spells CSVSGGRENEQFF. The CDR3 DNA follows: TGCAGCGTTTCCGGCGGGAGGGAGAATGAGCAGTTCTTC.

The rearrangement uses TRBV20-1 and TRBJ2-5; possible D gene TRBD1, 5 bases. The last part of the DNA fits TRBJ2-1 better; the J call may be wrong. Germline CDR1 is DFQATT and CDR2 is SNEGSKA (reference sequence). The CDR3 is 12 amino acids. Written as DNA, the CDR3 is TGCAGTGCTGATGACGGACAAGAGACCCAGTTCTTC. As protein: CSADDGQETQFF.

This sequence joins TRBV7-9 and TRBJ1-2; 7 nucleotides match TRBD1. V was clipped by 3 bases and J by 4 bases; unmatched bases: 5. The germline V gene has CDR1 SEHNR and CDR2 FQNEAQ (reference sequence). This CDR3 region has 14 residues. CDR3 in amino acids: CASSLPAGGYGYTF. The CDR3 nucleotides are TGTGCCAGCAGCTTGCCCGCAGGGGGCTATGGCTACACCTTC.

In regard to this clonotype: Possible read error: a much larger clone is one base away. This rearrangement joins TRBV20-1 to TRBJ2-1; tentatively, D is TRBD1 or TRBD2 (5 bases each). The DNA end lines up better with TRBJ2-7; the J call may be wrong. The CDR3 consists of 12 residues. Germline V CDR1 and CDR2: DFQATT, SNEGSKA (reference sequence). This CDR3 reads CSWGSSYNEQYF. For the CDR3, the DNA is TGCAGCTGGGGGAGCTCCTACAATGAGCAGTACTTC.

This clonotype appeared a few times. The chain recombines TRBV20-1 with TRBJ1-1; D ambiguous. Germline assignment: CDR1 DFQATT and CDR2 SNEGSKA (reference sequence). The V and J ends lost 4 bases and 6 bases respectively, with 18 bases between them. The CDR3 runs to 14 residues. Here the CDR3 reads CSANVDDTNPEAFF. The DNA for the CDR3 is TGCAGTGCTAACGTGGACGACACCAATCCTGAAGCTTTCTTT.

The DNA of the CDR3 is TGTGCCAGCAGCCCGAGGTGGTCGGATAGCAATCAGCCCCAGCATTTT. Translation: CASSPRWSDSNQPQHF. This chain uses TRBV3-1 with TRBJ1-5; D is uncertain. CDR3 size: 16 residues. The V gene lost 4 bases and the J gene lost 0 bases, with 13 bases spanning the gap. CDR1 and CDR2 from the germline V gene are LGHDT and YNNKEL (reference sequence). Full variable domain (remainder filled in from reference TRBV3-1 and TRBJ1-5): DTAVSQTPKYLVTQMGNDKSIKCEQNLGHDTMYWYKQDSKKFLKIMFSYNNKELIINETVPNRFSPKSPDKAHLNLHINSLELGDSAVYFCASSPRWSDSNQPQHFGDGTRLSIL.

This clonotype was seen more than once but under ten times. V and J are TRBV9 and TRBJ2-5; 8 nucleotides agree with TRBD2. This CDR3 region has 16 residues. Germline V gene lookup returns CDR1 SGDLS and CDR2 YYNGEE. The ends lost 0 bases at V and 1 base at J; junction bases unmatched: 5. CDR3 bases: TGTGCCAGCAGCGTAGGGGAGACTAGCGCCCAAGAGACCCAGTACTTC. It codes for CASSVGETSAQETQYF.

This clonotype appeared a few times. This chain joins TRBV27 and TRBJ1-5; tentative D call: TRBD1 (5 bases). The V end was cut by 5 bases, the J end by 8 bases, with 16 bases between. Looked up from germline, CDR1 is MNHEY and CDR2 is SMNVEV (reference sequence). CDR3 size: 14 residues. CDR3 sequence (DNA): TGTGCCAGCAGTCTAATCGGGGGGTTGGAGCCCCAGCATTTT. Amino acid sequence: CASSLIGGLEPQHF.

This sequence joins TRBV28 and TRBJ2-7; possibly TRBD1 for D (5 bases). V lost 6 bases and J lost 9, with 15 bases in between. CDR1 and CDR2 from the germline V gene are MDHEN and SYDVKM. The CDR3 runs 12 residues. CDR3 in DNA: TGTGCCAGCAGCTATCTAGGGGATGTGCAGTACTTC. This sequence encodes CASSYLGDVQYF. The full variable domain, rest sourced from reference TRBV28 and TRBJ2-7, is DVKVTQSSRYLVKRTGEKVFLECVQDMDHENMFWYRQDPGLGLRLIYFSYDVKMKEKGDIPEGYSVSREKKERFSLILESASTNQTSMYLCASSYLGDVQYFGPGTRLTVT.

The chain combines TRBV5-1 with TRBJ2-3; perhaps TRBD2 as D (6 bases). Trimming took off 4 bases at V and 4 bases at J, with 13 bases between the two ends. This CDR3 is built from 14 residues. Germline-derived CDR1 and CDR2 are SGHRS and YFSETQ. The CDR3 sequence: CASSKTRPPDTQYF. For the CDR3, the DNA is TGCGCCAGCAGCAAGACTAGGCCCCCAGATACGCAGTATTTT.

The chain combines TRBV2 with TRBJ2-7; 16 bases map to TRBD2. In germline, CDR1 is SNHLY, CDR2 FYNNEI. The V gene end was trimmed by 6 bases and the J gene end by 5 bases; junction bases not matched to a gene: 7. The CDR3 loop spans 16 amino acids. The CDR3 DNA follows: TGTGCCAGCAGCGGGACTAGCGGGGGGGTGAACCACGAGCAGTACTTC. It encodes CASSGTSGGVNHEQYF.

The chain uses TRBV7-9 and TRBJ2-1; D tentatively reads TRBD1 or TRBD2 (6 bases each). Germline V gives CDR1 SEHNR, CDR2 FQNEAQ (reference sequence). CDR3 length: 12 residues. The germline V and J ends were trimmed by 5 bases and 14 bases, with 16 bases remaining between them. The CDR3 bases are TGTGCCAGCAGCAGGGGGGCCGGCGGAAAGTTCTTC. It is translated as CASSRGAGGKFF.

CDR3 sequence (DNA): TGTGCCAGCTCACCACGTGGAGGCAGGGGTTCGAACACTGAAGCTTTCTTT. Translated, it gives CASSPRGGRGSNTEAFF. The rearrangement links TRBV18 to TRBJ1-1, with D possibly being TRBD1 (6 bases). The CDR3 has 17 residues. From germline, CDR1 is KGHSH and CDR2 LQKENI. Between the trimmed V and J ends, which lost 1 base and 1 base, there was a span of 16 bases.

The chain is built from TRBV6-2 or TRBV6-3 and TRBJ2-5, with D perhaps being TRBD1 or TRBD2 (5 bases each). Trimming left V 6 bases short and J 1 base short, with 15 bases between. This CDR3 is built from 15 residues. Germline CDR1 is MNHEY and CDR2 is SVGEGT. CDR3 sequence (DNA): TGTGCCAGCAGACGACTCGGGACCCTCCAAGAGACCCAGTACTTC. This translates into CASRRLGTLQETQYF.